This record looks at one TCR beta chain sequence and its context. Participants had their cohort set by participant-reported clinical history. Among Cohort 3 donors, those recovered had two negative PCRs, clearance, or symptom resolution. Trimming cost V 4 bases and J 4 bases; bases outside gene matches: 2. This CDR3 has 15 residues. In germline, CDR1 is SNHLY, CDR2 FYNNEI. This sample stems from a study of blood T cell repertoires in COVID-19. Study in general: From T cells, B-cell-depleted T cells, or PBMCs came the material, which was cDNA or gDNA.

The assay was immunoSEQ multiplex PCR, and TCRdb's table has in-frame clones only and misses some. The sample has around 300,000 clones, 86% seen once. The sequencing sample was made of PBMCs or T cells enriched from blood (not recorded which). This TCR was recovered from a woman aged 18-29 years who had recovered from COVID-19. This rearrangement joins TRBV2 to TRBJ2-2; 11 nucleotides agree with TRBD2. The CDR3 sequence: CASSVLAGGTGELFF. CDR3 DNA: TGTGCCAGCAGTGTTCTAGCGGGGGGCACCGGGGAGCTGTTTTTT.